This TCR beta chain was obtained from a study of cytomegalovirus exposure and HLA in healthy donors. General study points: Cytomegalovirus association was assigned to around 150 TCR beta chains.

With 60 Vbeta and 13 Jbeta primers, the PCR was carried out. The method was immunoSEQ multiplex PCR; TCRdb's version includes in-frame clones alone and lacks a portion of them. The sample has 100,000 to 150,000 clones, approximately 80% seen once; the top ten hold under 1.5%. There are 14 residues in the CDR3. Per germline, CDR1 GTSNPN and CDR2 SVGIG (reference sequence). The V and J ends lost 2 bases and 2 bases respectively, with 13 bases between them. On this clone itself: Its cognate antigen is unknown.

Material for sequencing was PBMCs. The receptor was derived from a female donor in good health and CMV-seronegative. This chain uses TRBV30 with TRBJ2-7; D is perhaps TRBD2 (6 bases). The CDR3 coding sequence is TGTGCCTGGAGTCAGACCCCGGGGGCCTACGAGCAGTACTTC. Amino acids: CAWSQTPGAYEQYF.